This entry lists 26 T cell receptor beta chains sequenced from one sample in a study of tumor-infiltrating lymphocytes in primary liver carcinoma. Co-extraction yielded RNA and DNA from around 20-30 mg of unsorted bulk tissue. Using a constant-region primer together with ProtoScript II reverse transcriptase, TCR beta cDNA was made from roughly 500 ng of total RNA. TCR beta libraries came from three nested multiplex PCR rounds using slightly modified ARM-PCR. The study ran its first two PCR rounds for roughly 11 cycles each, using TRBV1-TRBV30 forward primers and a C-beta reverse primer. TCRdb used MiXCR to reprocess the multiplex PCR reads, holding one entry per CDR3 protein. The table includes roughly 100,000 distinct CDR3 sequences, 55% to 75% detected once. The sample comprised liver tumor tissue from sampling region 5. The subset here: tumor region T5, tumor centre. Every receptor here comes from a woman aged 60-70 years with primary liver carcinoma and hepatitis B virus infection.

As for this clonotype: Here the CDR3 omits its conserved ending phenylalanine or tryptophan, so a read error is the likely source. The V and J genes are TRBV11-2 and TRBJ2-7; perhaps TRBD1 as D (6 bases). The CDR3 totals 14 residues. V shed 5 bases and J shed 5 bases, with 16 bases lying between them. CDR1 and CDR2 (germline): SGHAT, FQNNGV. CDR3 coding DNA: TGTGCCAGCAGCCCCACTTCAGGGGCTAACGAGCAGTACTCC. Translation: CASSPTSGANEQYS.

In the case of this clonotype: The junction differs from germline at one of its ends, possibly a read error. J is TRBJ2-5 and V is TRBV4-1; no reliable D call. The length of the CDR3 is 15 residues. The V gene's germline CDR1 is MGHRA and CDR2 YSYEKL. The CDR3 protein is CARSQGLRSAENQYF. CDR3 bases: TGCGCCAGGAGCCAAGGGCTCCGGTCCGCAGAGAACCAGTACTTC.

This clonotype was detected once. No conserved phenylalanine or tryptophan ends this CDR3, so it is likely a read error. Because the CDR3's place on the DNA is in doubt, the DNA is left out and the CDR3 is given as listed by TCRdb. The chain is built from TRBV6-5 and TRBJ2-3; the D segment call TRBD1 is taken from the table without a DNA check. The CDR3 totals 13 residues, both ends included. CDR1 MNHEY and CDR2 SVGAGI come from the germline V gene. Here the CDR3 reads CASSLASGDTQYI.

This clonotype was recorded many times. The rearrangement joins TRBV5-6 to TRBJ2-4; perhaps TRBD1 as D (8 bases). The germline V gene encodes CDR1 SGHDT and CDR2 YYEEEE. Deletions cut 0 bases from V and 4 bases from J, with 11 bases between. The CDR3 has 15 amino acids. As DNA, the CDR3 is TGTGCCAGCAGCTTGGTACAGGGGGGGAAAAACATTCAGTACTTC. It specifies CASSLVQGGKNIQYF.

The rearrangement joins TRBV29-1 to TRBJ2-1; no definite D call. Trimming pared 2 bases from V and 1 base from J, leaving 27 bases between. CDR3 length: 20 amino acids. From germline, CDR1 is SQVTM and CDR2 ANQGSEA. For the CDR3, the DNA is TGCAGCGTTGAACCCGTCAGACACCAAAACTCAATCGGGTCCTACAATGAGCAGTTCTTC. This gives the protein CSVEPVRHQNSIGSYNEQFF.

To note about this clonotype: With a much larger clone just one base away, this may be a read error. The V gene is TRBV28, the J gene TRBJ1-2; tentatively, D is TRBD1 (6 bases). The CDR3 contains 16 residues. V was shortened by 3 bases and J by 6 bases, with 20 bases between the two germline ends. Germline-derived CDR1 and CDR2 are MDHEN and SYDVKM. CDR3 sequence reads: CASSFGTRAGVDGYTF. Here the CDR3 DNA reads TGTGCCAGCAGTTTCGGGACAAGGGCGGGGGTTGATGGCTACACCTTC.

Comment on this clonotype: Lacking the conserved final phenylalanine or tryptophan, this CDR3 likely reflects a read error. The chain recombines TRBV28 with TRBJ2-1; TRBD2 agrees at 10 bases. The CDR3 is 13 amino acids. Germline V gene data show CDR1 as MDHEN and CDR2 as SYDVKM. With V trimmed by 8 bases and J by 6 bases, 4 bases remained unmatched. This CDR3 reads CASRAGGPNEQFL. The CDR3 DNA follows: TGTGCCAGCCGAGCGGGAGGGCCCAATGAGCAGTTCTTA.

The CDR3 is CASSLPGGIYEQYF. CDR3 in DNA: TGTGCCAGCAGTTTACCAGGGGGCATCTACGAGCAGTACTTC. The chain has TRBV28 and TRBJ2-7, with 8 bases lining up with TRBD1. Per germline, CDR1 MDHEN and CDR2 SYDVKM. The CDR3 runs to 14 residues. V dropped 2 bases and J dropped 3; count of bases not matched to a gene: 3.

This clonotype has a count of ten or more. The chain couples TRBV12-3 or TRBV12-4 to TRBJ1-1; D unresolved. The CDR3 has 12 amino acids. Deletions cut 1 base from V and 5 bases from J, with 5 bases between. CDR3 protein: CASSLGKTEAFF. For the CDR3, the DNA is TGTGCCAGCAGTTTAGGAAAGACTGAAGCTTTCTTT.

With respect to this clonotype: This sequence may be a read error, since a much larger clone differs from it by one base. This chain joins TRBV7-9 and TRBJ2-3; D uncertain. This CDR3 is built from 10 residues. From germline, CDR1 is SEHNR and CDR2 FQNEAQ (reference sequence). CDR3 DNA sequence: TGTACCAGCAGTGAAGATACGCAGTATTTT. Amino acid sequence: CTSSEDTQYF.

In regard to this clonotype: A clone one base away is much larger, so this may be a read error. In this CDR3 the conserved last residue, phenylalanine or tryptophan, is missing, so a read error is likely. The rearrangement uses TRBV7-9 and TRBJ2-7; 8 bases are a match to TRBD2. Germline V gene data show CDR1 as SEHNR and CDR2 as FQNEAQ (reference sequence). The length of the CDR3 is 15 residues. The J segment lost 0 bases and the V segment lost 8 bases, leaving 9 bases of the junction unmatched. The CDR3 bases are TGTGCCAGCTCCACAAGCGGGAGAAGCTCCTACGAGCAGTACTTA. Protein: CASSTSGRSSYEQYL.

In the case of this clonotype: One junction end disagrees with the germline gene, perhaps due to a read error. The rearrangement uses TRBV5-6 and TRBJ1-5; D is undetermined. The CDR3 extends over 13 amino acids. Germline CDR1 and CDR2: SGHDT and YYEEEE. The CDR3 DNA reads as TGTGCCATCAGCCTGAAGTTCAATCAGCCCCTGCATTTT. Amino acid sequence: CAISLKFNQPLHF.

This clonotype turned up a few times. With a much larger clone just one base away, this may be a read error. Since the CDR3 does not end with the conserved phenylalanine or tryptophan, this likely comes from a read error. The chain is built from TRBV6-6 and TRBJ2-3; tentatively, D is TRBD1 or TRBD2 (7 bases each). The CDR3 has 14 amino acids. Germline V gene lookup returns CDR1 MNHNY and CDR2 SVGAGI (reference sequence). V was clipped by 7 bases and J by 4 bases, with 15 bases between them. The CDR3 protein is CASIQGGVPDTQYI. For the CDR3, the DNA is TGTGCCAGCATCCAGGGGGGGGTCCCAGATACGCAGTATATT.

Turning to this clonotype: Since a much larger clone is just one base distant, this may be a read error. The V call is TRBV7-9, the J call TRBJ2-7, with 7 bases lining up with TRBD1. V lost 7 bases and J lost 2; bases outside the gene matches: 8. The CDR3 spans 14 residues. Germline CDR1 is SEHNR and CDR2 is FQNEAQ (reference sequence). The CDR3 here is CASNLGQEPYEQYF. The CDR3 DNA sequence: TGTGCCAGCAACCTTGGACAGGAGCCCTACGAGCAGTACTTC.

On this clonotype: The conserved phenylalanine or tryptophan normally closing the CDR3 is absent here, so this likely arose from a read error. The rearrangement uses TRBV11-1 and TRBJ2-5, with unresolved D. The CDR3 runs 13 residues. CDR1 SGHAT and CDR2 FQDESV come from the germline V gene (reference sequence). CDR3 region: CASSLQYQETQYL. CDR3 coding DNA: TGTGCAAGTAGCTTACAGTACCAAGAGACCCAGTACCTC.

As regards this clonotype: Germline and junction disagree at one end, which may indicate a read error. J is TRBJ2-4 and V is TRBV6-6; TRBD1 matches 11 bases. Germline V gene sequence: CDR1 MNHNY, CDR2 SVGAGI (reference sequence). There are 16 residues in the CDR3. DNA of the CDR3: TGTACCAGCAGTTACGGGACAGGGGGGTTCGACAACATTCAGTACTTC. It is translated as CTSSYGTGGFDNIQYF.

About this clonotype: This sequence may be a read error, since a much larger clone differs from it by one base. This likely comes from a read error, as the CDR3 has no conserved phenylalanine or tryptophan at its end. The chain has TRBV5-1 and TRBJ2-7; 10 bases are a match to TRBD1. The V gene's germline CDR1 is SGHRS and CDR2 YFSETQ. Trimming at V came to 4 bases and at J to 7 bases, leaving 11 bases not matched to a gene. The CDR3 runs to 15 residues. CDR3 nucleotides: TGCGCCAGCAGCGCCACGACAGGGGGCTTAAGGGAGCAGTACTCC. Translated, it gives CASSATTGGLREQYS.

Notes on this clonotype: This clone may be a read error of a much larger clone one base away. The J gene is TRBJ1-1, the V gene TRBV19; no firm D call. The CDR3 spans 17 residues. Germline loops: CDR1 LNHDA, CDR2 SQIVND (reference sequence). Trimming took 6 bases from V and 1 from J, leaving 21 bases between them. CDR3 DNA: TGTGCCAGTAGAAACCTATTTCAAGTGAGTACGAACACTGAAGCTTTCTTT. Protein product: CASRNLFQVSTNTEAFF. The full variable domain, rest sourced from reference TRBV19 and TRBJ1-1, is DGGITQSPKYLFRKEGQNVTLSCEQNLNHDAMYWYRQDPGQGLRLIYYSQIVNDFQKGDIAEGYSVSREKKESFPLTVTSAQKNPTAFYLCASRNLFQVSTNTEAFFGQGTRLTVV.

The CDR3 nucleotides read TGTGCCAGCAGCTTGGAGAGCAGCTACAATGAGCAGTTCTTC. As protein: CASSLESSYNEQFF. This chain joins TRBV11-1 and TRBJ2-1; D ambiguous. Trimming took 3 bases from V and 3 from J, leaving 9 bases between them. Looked up from germline, CDR1 is SGHAT and CDR2 is FQDESV (reference sequence). The length of the CDR3 is 14 residues.

Comments on this clonotype: Germline and junction disagree at one end, which may indicate a read error. This chain links TRBV5-1 with TRBJ2-1; unclear D gene. The CDR3 runs 15 residues. Per germline, CDR1 SGHRS and CDR2 YFSETQ. CDR3 loop: CSSTHSWSSYNEQFF. Written as DNA, the CDR3 is TGCTCCAGCACCCATAGCTGGAGCTCCTACAATGAGCAGTTCTTC.

About this clonotype: The junction and the germline gene differ at one end; a read error may be behind it. This sequence joins TRBV10-2 and TRBJ1-4; 8 bases map to TRBD1. Germline V lookup: CDR1 WSHSY, CDR2 SAAADI. The CDR3 runs 15 residues. CDR3 loop: CASRRAGGAEEKLFF. The CDR3 DNA is TGTGCCAGCAGGAGAGCAGGGGGCGCAGAGGAAAAACTGTTTTTT.

The sample holds a few counts of this clonotype. The junction departs from the called germline gene at one end, perhaps through a read error. The V call is TRBV7-2, the J call TRBJ2-3; no clear D. This CDR3 spans 13 amino acids. From germline, CDR1 is SGHTA and CDR2 FQGNSA. The CDR3, as DNA: TGTGCCCGCAGCTTAGTTGCGTCAGATACGCAGTATTTT. It encodes CARSLVASDTQYF.

To note about this clonotype: One junction end does not reproduce the germline sequence, and a read error may be involved. This chain connects TRBV7-8 to TRBJ2-7; D is undetermined. This CDR3 has 14 amino acids. Germline V gives CDR1 SGHVS, CDR2 FQNEAQ. In DNA form, the CDR3 reads TGTGCCGGCAGCTTAACAAGGCGGTCCTACGAGCAGTACTTC. Translating gives CAGSLTRRSYEQYF. Filled out from reference TRBV7-8 and TRBJ2-7, the complete variable domain reads GAGVSQSPRYKVAKRGQDVALRCDPISGHVSLFWYQQALGQGPEFLTYFQNEAQLDKSGLPSDRFFAERPEGSVSTLKIQRTQQEDSAVYLCAGSLTRRSYEQYFGPGTRLTVT.

Concerning this clonotype: A read error may produce the germline difference seen at one junction end. CDR3 protein: CVSSLAARNDERFF. In DNA, the CDR3 is TGTGTCAGCAGCTTAGCCGCGAGGAACGATGAGCGGTTCTTC. The chain joins TRBV11-2 to TRBJ2-1; D ambiguous. The CDR3 has 14 residues. Per the germline V gene, CDR1 is SGHAT and CDR2 is FQNNGV.

This clonotype appeared many times. The chain carries TRBV5-1 and TRBJ2-1, with TRBD2 matching over 13 bases. Germline V gene data show CDR1 as SGHRS and CDR2 as YFSETQ. J gave up 9 bases and V 4 bases, and 7 bases lay outside the gene matches. The CDR3 consists of 15 residues. CDR3 in DNA: TGCGCCAGCAGCCCCGGGACTAGCGGGACCGGTGAGCAGTTCTTC. Translated: CASSPGTSGTGEQFF.

Comments on this clonotype: Likely a read error: the CDR3 ends without its conserved phenylalanine or tryptophan. V usage is TRBV7-9 and J usage is TRBJ2-5; 7 bases map to TRBD2. The CDR3 extends over 14 amino acids. The germline gives CDR1 SEHNR, CDR2 FQNEAQ (reference sequence). CDR3 bases: TGTGCCAGAAGCTTAGTGGGAGGGCCGGGGACCCAGTACCTC. Protein product: CARSLVGGPGTQYL.